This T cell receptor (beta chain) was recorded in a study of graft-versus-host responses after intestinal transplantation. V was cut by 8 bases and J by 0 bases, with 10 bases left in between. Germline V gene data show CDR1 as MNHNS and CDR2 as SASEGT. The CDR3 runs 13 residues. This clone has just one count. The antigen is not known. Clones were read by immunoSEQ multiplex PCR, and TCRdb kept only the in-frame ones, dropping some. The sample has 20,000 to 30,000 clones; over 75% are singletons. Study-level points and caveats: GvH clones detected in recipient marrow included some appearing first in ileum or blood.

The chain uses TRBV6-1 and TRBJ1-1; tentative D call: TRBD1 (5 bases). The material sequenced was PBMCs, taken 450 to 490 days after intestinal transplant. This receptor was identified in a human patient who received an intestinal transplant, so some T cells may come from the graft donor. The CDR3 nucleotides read TGTGCCAGCTGGGGGTGGCTGAACACTGAAGCTTTCTTT. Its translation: CASWGWLNTEAFF.